This TCR beta chain is from a study of blood T cell repertoires in COVID-19. The germline gives CDR1 LGHDT, CDR2 YNNKEL (reference sequence). V was clipped by 0 bases and J by 14 bases, with 16 bases between them. The CDR3 has 13 amino acids. Authors' processing steps: How many nucleated cells were present was estimated from reference gene primer amplification. Sequencing was performed with immunoSEQ multiplex PCR; in TCRdb, only in-frame clones are kept and a portion is missing. That table furnishes V, J and clone size, whereas the DNA furnished D and trimming. The sample comprises roughly 200,000 clones, around 88% of which are singletons, and more than 1.4% rests with the top ten.

The chain joins TRBV3-1 (or the pseudogene TRBV3-2) to TRBJ1-2; D is uncertain. The sequence was collected from a man younger than 30 with active or convalescent COVID-19. Sequencing was done on a sample of peripheral blood. In DNA form, the CDR3 reads TGTGCCAGCAGCCAAGAATCTGGCCAGTCCCCGACCTTC. This translates into CASSQESGQSPTF.